This T cell receptor (beta chain) was sequenced in a study of cytomegalovirus exposure and HLA in healthy donors. CDR3 length equals 14 residues. The V gene's germline CDR1 is KGHSH and CDR2 LQKENI. V shed 6 bases and J shed 6 bases, with 16 bases lying between them. The study ran its PCR with 60 Vbeta and 13 Jbeta primers. Data came from immunoSEQ multiplex PCR; TCRdb stores just in-frame clones and leaves some out. The listing records 20,000 to 25,000 clones. The genes are TRBV18 and TRBJ2-3, with D possibly matching TRBD2 (5 bases). Sequencing was performed on PBMCs. The sequence came from a man in his sixties in good health and CMV-seropositive. The CDR3: CASSPRTRTDTQYF. DNA of the CDR3: TGTGCCAGCTCTCCAAGAACTAGAACCGATACGCAGTATTTT.